The rows below give T cell receptor beta chains drawn from one sample of a study of blood T cell repertoires in COVID-19. Libraries were prepared by immunoSEQ multiplex PCR; TCRdb keeps only in-frame clonotypes and omits some of them. Here the sample spans 150,000 to 200,000 clones, about 85% being singletons. Sequencing used PBMCs or T cells enriched from blood (not recorded which). The receptors stem from a woman in her 40s in a cohort exposed to, infected with or recovered from COVID-19 (not recorded which). The CDR3 runs from the conserved cysteine through the conserved F or W. Fields, in order: CDR3 DNA, CDR3 protein, V gene, J gene, D gene, clone size. The D gene is left open where the match is weak. Expanded clones are given a class, and other clones once, few, many or no size at all.

cdr3_nt: TGTGCCAGCAGAGGCCTGGGGGGGGCCTACGAGCAGTACTTC; cdr3_aa: CASRGLGGAYEQYF; v_call: TRBV27; j_call: TRBJ2-7; d_call: TRBD2; clone_size: NA
cdr3_nt: TGTGCCAGCAGTCCCTGGACAGGGGCGGACGAGCAGTACTTC; cdr3_aa: CASSPWTGADEQYF; v_call: TRBV27; j_call: TRBJ2-7; d_call: TRBD1; clone_size: NA
cdr3_nt: TGTGCCAGCAGTCGTGGGGTGGACAACGGAAAAGCTTTCTTT; cdr3_aa: CASSRGVDNGKAFF; v_call: TRBV27; j_call: TRBJ1-1; d_call: NA; clone_size: few
cdr3_nt: TGTGCCAGCAGTGAGGGGACAGGTTCGGCTTTCTTT; cdr3_aa: CASSEGTGSAFF; v_call: TRBV2; j_call: TRBJ1-1; d_call: TRBD1; clone_size: NA
cdr3_nt: TGTGCCAGCAGTTCTATAGCGCAGCCCCAGCATTTT; cdr3_aa: CASSSIAQPQHF; v_call: TRBV12-3/TRBV12-4; j_call: TRBJ1-5; d_call: NA; clone_size: NA
cdr3_nt: TGTGCCAGTAGTATGGGACACCGCACCGGGGAGCTGTTTTTT; cdr3_aa: CASSMGHRTGELFF; v_call: TRBV19; j_call: TRBJ2-2; d_call: NA; clone_size: NA
cdr3_nt: TGTGCCAGTAGTCGGGGGGGAGAGACCCAGTACTTC; cdr3_aa: CASSRGGETQYF; v_call: TRBV19; j_call: TRBJ2-5; d_call: TRBD2; clone_size: NA
cdr3_nt: TGTGCCAGCAGTTTGGTGCCCGGACAGGGTCCCTTGAGGGACACTGAAGCTTTCTTT; cdr3_aa: CASSLVPGQGPLRDTEAFF; v_call: TRBV28; j_call: TRBJ1-1; d_call: TRBD1; clone_size: NA
cdr3_nt: TGTGCCAGCAGCTATAGCGGGGTAGAGCAGTTCTTC; cdr3_aa: CASSYSGVEQFF; v_call: TRBV7-2; j_call: TRBJ2-1; d_call: TRBD2; clone_size: NA
cdr3_nt: TGTGCCAGCCGCGCCACGGGGAAACAGAACACTGAAGCTTTCTTT; cdr3_aa: CASRATGKQNTEAFF; v_call: TRBV7-9; j_call: TRBJ1-1; d_call: NA; clone_size: NA
cdr3_nt: TGTGCCAGCAGTCCCAGGGGGAATCAGCCCCAGCATTTT; cdr3_aa: CASSPRGNQPQHF; v_call: TRBV27; j_call: TRBJ1-5; d_call: TRBD1; clone_size: NA
cdr3_nt: TGTGCCACCCTTGTCGGGACACGGACACATAGCAATCAGCCCCAGCATTTT; cdr3_aa: CATLVGTRTHSNQPQHF; v_call: TRBV19; j_call: TRBJ1-5; d_call: NA; clone_size: NA
cdr3_nt: TGTGCCAGCAGTGAATATGGACTAGCGGGAGAGACCCAGTACTTC; cdr3_aa: CASSEYGLAGETQYF; v_call: TRBV25-1; j_call: TRBJ2-5; d_call: TRBD2; clone_size: NA
cdr3_nt: TGCGCCAGCAGCTTGCGGAGGGATCTTAACACTGAAGCTTTCTTT; cdr3_aa: CASSLRRDLNTEAFF; v_call: TRBV5-1; j_call: TRBJ1-1; d_call: NA; clone_size: NA
cdr3_nt: TGTGCCAGCCGGGCGGGGAAACACAATGAGCAGTTCTTC; cdr3_aa: CASRAGKHNEQFF; v_call: TRBV6-5; j_call: TRBJ2-1; d_call: NA; clone_size: NA
cdr3_nt: TGTGCCAGCAGCTTATTTTCGCCGGACAGTTCCTACGAGCAGTACTTC; cdr3_aa: CASSLFSPDSSYEQYF; v_call: TRBV7-2; j_call: TRBJ2-7; d_call: NA; clone_size: NA
cdr3_nt: TGTGCCAGCAGTAAACAGGGGGCATACGAGCAGTACTTC; cdr3_aa: CASSKQGAYEQYF; v_call: TRBV6-5; j_call: TRBJ2-7; d_call: TRBD1; clone_size: NA